This entry lists 11 T cell receptor beta chains sequenced from one sample in a study of regulatory and conventional T cells in RAG deficiency. Conventional CD4+ T cells were sorted from blood as CD25-low CD127-high cells. Assay: immunoSEQ multiplex PCR; the TCRdb copy retains only in-frame clones and omits some. The sample lists roughly 32,000 clones, more than 90% occurring once. Separately, the same data were catalogued under a study of regulatory T cells. According to that study: The PCR used 52 TRBV and 13 TRBJ primers.

The sample taken for sequencing was CD25- CD4+ T cells sorted from blood. These receptors all come from a human donor in good health.

The V gene is TRBV6-5, the J gene TRBJ2-2, with 9 bases lining up with TRBD1. Germline CDR1 is MNHEY and CDR2 is SVGAGI. The CDR3 covers 15 residues. The J segment lost 1 base and the V segment lost 5 bases, leaving 2 bases of the junction unmatched. The CDR3: CASSQDRGNTGELFF. The CDR3 DNA follows: TGTGCCAGCAGTCAGGACAGGGGGAACACCGGGGAGCTGTTTTTT.

The V call is TRBV7-8, the J call TRBJ2-7; D gene unclear. Trimming removed 5 bases from V and 3 bases from J, with 17 bases in between. Germline V gene data show CDR1 as SGHVS and CDR2 as FQNEAQ. This CDR3 has 15 residues. The CDR3: CASSHKISPYYEQYF. CDR3 DNA: TGTGCCAGCAGCCACAAAATCAGTCCTTACTACGAGCAGTACTTC.

The CDR3 spells CASSPLGGQGRPGANVLTF. DNA of the CDR3: TGTGCCAGCTCACCACTCGGCGGCCAGGGTAGACCTGGGGCCAACGTCCTGACTTTC. The chain recombines TRBV18 with TRBJ2-6; the D gene is possibly TRBD1 (5 bases). The CDR3 is 19 amino acids. The ends were cut back, 1 base at V and 2 bases at J, with 18 bases in the middle. Germline CDR1 is KGHSH and CDR2 is LQKENI.

The CDR3, as DNA: TGTGCCAGCAGTATTCTAGCCAAAAACATTCAGTACTTC. Translation gives CASSILAKNIQYF. V is TRBV7-2 and J is TRBJ2-4, with unresolved D. This CDR3 is built from 13 residues. Germline CDR1 reads SGHTA; CDR2 reads FQGNSA. The ends were cut back, 6 bases at V and 0 bases at J, with 6 bases in the middle.

Comments on this clone: At one boundary the junction diverges from the germline segment, which might be a read error. The chain employs TRBV6-5 and TRBJ1-2, with 12 positions matching TRBD1. The CDR3 runs to 14 residues. CDR1 is MNHEY and CDR2 is SVGAGI in the germline V gene. The CDR3 nucleotides are TGTGCCAGCAGTTACTCAGGAGGGACAGGGGGCAGGTGGTTC. It translates to CASSYSGGTGGRWF.

The chain employs TRBV18 and TRBJ1-3, with no clear D. The CDR3 has 16 residues. Germline V lookup: CDR1 KGHSH, CDR2 LQKENI. V lost 2 bases to trimming and J lost 1 base, with 12 bases between them. CDR3 sequence: CASSPDRVRSGNTIYF. Written as DNA, the CDR3 is TGTGCCAGCTCACCAGACCGGGTACGATCTGGAAACACCATATATTTT.

This clone appeared once. V is TRBV30 and J is TRBJ2-1; 11 bases fit TRBD2. This CDR3 has 15 residues. Losses at the gene ends were 2 bases for V and 7 bases for J; bases not matched to a gene: 7. CDR1 GTSNPN and CDR2 SVGIG come from the germline V gene (reference sequence). In nucleotides, the CDR3 is TGTGCCTGGAGTACTAGCGGGAGAGGGTTTAATGAGCAGTTCTTC. Protein: CAWSTSGRGFNEQFF.

The chain couples TRBV2 to TRBJ1-2; D perhaps matches TRBD1 (5 bases). Germline assignment: CDR1 SNHLY and CDR2 FYNNEI. CDR3 length equals 11 residues. Trimming removed 8 bases at V and 4 bases at J, with 8 bases between. The DNA of the CDR3 is TGTGCCAGCTACAGGTCCTATGGCTACACCTTC. As protein: CASYRSYGYTF.

This chain connects TRBV5-1 to TRBJ1-1; 7 bases line up with TRBD1. V lost 3 bases, J lost 0 bases, and 5 bases stayed unmatched. The CDR3 runs to 15 residues. Germline values: CDR1 SGHRS, CDR2 YFSETQ. CDR3: CASSYLGQMNTEAFF. The CDR3, as DNA: TGCGCCAGCAGCTACTTGGGACAGATGAACACTGAAGCTTTCTTT. Using reference TRBV5-1 and TRBJ1-1 for the parts outside the CDR3, the full variable domain is KAGVTQTPRYLIKTRGQQVTLSCSPISGHRSVSWYQQTPGQGLQFLFEYFSETQRNKGNFPGRFSGRQFSNSRSEMNVSTLELGDSALYLCASSYLGQMNTEAFFGQGTRLTVV.

The chain recombines TRBV19 with TRBJ1-5, with TRBD1 matching over 7 bases. Germline loops: CDR1 LNHDA, CDR2 SQIVND (reference sequence). The CDR3 consists of 14 residues. The junction had 6 bases not matched to a gene; V was cut back by 3 bases and J by 7 bases. CDR3 loop: CASSMTGREQPQHF. In DNA, the CDR3 is TGTGCCAGTAGTATGACAGGGAGAGAGCAGCCCCAGCATTTT.

As DNA, the CDR3 is TGTGCCTGGAGTGTCCGGCGGCCGCCCAATCAGCCCCAGCATTTT. This sequence encodes CAWSVRRPPNQPQHF. V is TRBV30 and J is TRBJ1-5, with no clear D. V lost 0 bases to trimming and J lost 3 bases, with 12 bases between them. In germline, CDR1 is GTSNPN, CDR2 SVGIG (reference sequence). The CDR3 has 15 amino acids.